Each of the 21 T cell receptor beta chains below was sequenced from the same sample in a study of shared clonotypes between healthy human individuals (dated by TCRdb to the early 2020s). CD8 naive samples were CD45RO-negative cells positively selected for CCR7, giving a CD45RA+CCR7+ population that excluded TemRA cells. Libraries were made using the immunoSEQ multiplex PCR assay. What TCRdb holds here is the immuneACCESS table cut down to in-frame rearrangements. Part of the clones is not present; checked against another copy, under half of the missing clones reflect an unresolved V gene, and the others are unexplained. The sample profile shows millions of clones; roughly 95% of them were found once. The ten largest clones add up to 0.9% to 1.4% of the sample. Material: naive CD8+ T cells sorted from blood. What this sample's cell subset or site label stands for: CD45RA+CCR7+. Receptors originate from a man aged 18 to 30 in good health.

The rearrangement uses TRBV19 and TRBJ2-3; TRBD2 agrees at 9 bases. Germline loops: CDR1 LNHDA, CDR2 SQIVND (reference sequence). J was trimmed by 4 bases and V by 7 bases; bases with no gene match: 9. CDR3 length: 15 residues. For the CDR3, the DNA is TGTGCCAGTAAGGTCAGCGGGGGGACGGCAGATACGCAGTATTTT. Its protein is CASKVSGGTADTQYF.

The chain links TRBV2 to TRBJ2-2; 9 nucleotides line up with TRBD1. From germline, CDR1 is SNHLY and CDR2 FYNNEI. The ends lost 7 bases at V and 3 bases at J; junction bases unmatched: 3. The CDR3 is 14 residues long. This CDR3 reads CASTGQGYTGELFF. CDR3 coding DNA: TGTGCCAGCACGGGACAGGGCTACACCGGGGAGCTGTTTTTT.

The J gene is TRBJ2-7, the V gene TRBV5-4; no firm D call. Trimming stripped 0 bases from V and 3 bases from J, with 7 bases between. This CDR3 is built from 13 residues. Germline V gene lookup returns CDR1 SGHNT and CDR2 YYREEE (reference sequence). The CDR3 DNA follows: TGTGCCAGCAGCTTGGCTGGGTACTACGAGCAGTACTTC. Its protein product is CASSLAGYYEQYF. Supplemented by reference TRBV5-4 and TRBJ2-7, the full variable domain reads ETGVTQSPTHLIKTRGQQVTLRCSSQSGHNTVSWYQQALGQGPQFIFQYYREEENGRGNFPPRFSGLQFPNYSSELNVNALELDDSALYLCASSLAGYYEQYFGPGTRLTVT.

The genes are TRBV5-5 and TRBJ1-6; the match to TRBD1 covers 9 bases. The CDR3 sequence is 15 residues long. V was pared by 4 bases and J by 11 bases, with 10 bases of the junction left unmatched. Germline V gives CDR1 SGHKS, CDR2 YYEKEE (reference sequence). CDR3 loop: CASSLDTGGLAPLHF. The CDR3 DNA follows: TGTGCCAGCAGCCTCGACACAGGGGGCCTAGCACCCCTCCACTTT.

The rearrangement joins TRBV11-3 to TRBJ2-7; maybe TRBD1 (6 bases). V was trimmed by 3 bases and J by 0 bases, leaving 12 bases between them. Looked up from germline, CDR1 is SGHNT and CDR2 is YENEEA. This CDR3 region has 15 residues. The CDR3 DNA is TGTGCCAGCAGCTTTGGGGGCGAGAGCTCCTACGAGCAGTACTTC. This sequence encodes CASSFGGESSYEQYF.

The chain recombines TRBV2 with TRBJ2-3, with 13 bases lining up with TRBD2. The V gene end was trimmed by 3 bases and the J gene end by 0 bases; junction bases not matched to a gene: 12. The germline V gene has CDR1 SNHLY and CDR2 FYNNEI. The length of the CDR3 is 20 residues. For the CDR3, the DNA is TGTGCCAGCAGTGAGATCACCGGACTAGCGGGGGCCACTAGCACAGATACGCAGTATTTT. It specifies CASSEITGLAGATSTDTQYF.

With regard to this clone: The sample holds other DNA sequences that translate to the same CDR3. The chain combines TRBV4-1 with TRBJ2-7; 7 bases fit TRBD2. CDR1 and CDR2 (germline): MGHRA, YSYEKL. The V segment lost 0 bases and the J segment 1 base; nucleotides outside the gene matches: 6. The CDR3 is made up of 16 amino acids. The CDR3 region has the DNA TGCGCCAGCAGCCAAGATCTCCCTAGCGGTTCCTACGAGCAGTACTTC. Residues: CASSQDLPSGSYEQYF.

The chain couples TRBV21-1 to TRBJ1-4; the table names TRBD1, a call not compared with the DNA. TRBV21-1 is shown as a pseudogene. This CDR3 is 13 amino acids long. CDR3 in DNA: TGTGCCAGCAGTGGGGACAGGGAGAAAAAACTGTTTTTT. This codes for CASSGDREKKLFF.

V is TRBV27 and J is TRBJ1-4; D gene ambiguous. CDR1 is MNHEY, CDR2 SMNVEV, per germline (reference sequence). Trimming stripped 5 bases from V and 2 bases from J, with 15 bases between. The CDR3 runs 16 residues. The CDR3 region has the DNA TGTGCCAGCAGTCCGTCCGGCGGAGAGACTAATGAAAAACTGTTTTTT. Encoded protein: CASSPSGGETNEKLFF.

The chain uses TRBV2 and TRBJ2-5; D call uncertain. The CDR3 covers 13 residues. Trimming removed 4 bases at V and 5 bases at J, with 11 bases between. The germline CDR1 and CDR2 sequences are SNHLY and FYNNEI. In DNA form, the CDR3 reads TGTGCCAGCAGTGGGCCGAACGAGGAGACCCAGTACTTC. Protein product: CASSGPNEETQYF. The variable domain in full, completed from reference TRBV2 and TRBJ2-5, reads EPEVTQTPSHQVTQMGQEVILRCVPISNHLYFYWYRQILGQKVEFLVSFYNNEISEKSEIFDDQFSVERPDGSNFTLKIRSTKLEDSAMYFCASSGPNEETQYFGPGTRLLVL.

The J gene is TRBJ2-1, the V gene TRBV4-1; D unclear. Germline CDR1 reads MGHRA; CDR2 reads YSYEKL. V shed 3 bases and J shed 5 bases, with 8 bases lying between them. CDR3 length: 13 residues. The CDR3 spells CASSHAGNNEQFF. The CDR3 bases are TGCGCCAGCAGCCACGCCGGCAACAATGAGCAGTTCTTC.

The V gene is TRBV7-8, the J gene TRBJ2-7, with D perhaps TRBD2 (5 bases). The CDR3 consists of 16 residues. CDR1 and CDR2 (germline): SGHVS, FQNEAQ. The V end lost 5 bases, the J end lost 6 bases, and 23 bases lay between the germline ends. The CDR3 DNA follows: TGTGCCAGCAGCCCCGGGTTCGCGGGTGGTCAAGGCGAGCAGTACTTC. Residues: CASSPGFAGGQGEQYF. Full variable domain (missing parts from reference TRBV7-8 and TRBJ2-7): GAGVSQSPRYKVAKRGQDVALRCDPISGHVSLFWYQQALGQGPEFLTYFQNEAQLDKSGLPSDRFFAERPEGSVSTLKIQRTQQEDSAVYLCASSPGFAGGQGEQYFGPGTRLTVT.

About this clone: The sample holds other DNA sequences that translate to the same CDR3. The gene calls are TRBV7-8 and TRBJ1-2, with D uncertain. The CDR3 is 14 amino acids. Germline CDR1 is SGHVS and CDR2 is FQNEAQ. V shed 5 bases and J shed 0 bases, with 10 bases lying between them. CDR3 DNA sequence: TGTGCCAGCAGCCTCGGGCAGGCTAACTATGGCTACACCTTC. Its translation is CASSLGQANYGYTF.

V gene TRBV10-3 combines with J gene TRBJ2-1, with D possibly being TRBD1 (6 bases). CDR3 size: 13 residues. Germline V gene sequence: CDR1 ENHRY, CDR2 SYGVKD. V was shortened by 0 bases and J by 8 bases, with 8 bases between the two germline ends. The CDR3 loop is CAISESKGDEQFF. The CDR3 DNA is TGTGCCATCAGTGAGTCGAAGGGGGATGAGCAGTTCTTC.

The chain couples TRBV7-2 to TRBJ2-3; 8 bases fit TRBD2. V trimming: 5 bases; J trimming: 1 base; junction bases outside the gene matches: 17. CDR1 is SGHTA, CDR2 FQGNSA, per germline. The CDR3 extends over 19 amino acids. The CDR3 loop reads CASSRLAGGPFMGTDTQYF. The DNA of the CDR3 is TGTGCCAGCAGCCGGCTGGCGGGGGGCCCCTTTATGGGCACAGATACGCAGTATTTT.

The chain links TRBV7-9 to TRBJ2-3; the D gene is possibly TRBD1 (6 bases). Trimming shortened V by 7 bases and J by 2 bases, and 13 bases separated the two germline ends. The CDR3 is made up of 14 amino acids. Germline CDR1 reads SEHNR; CDR2 reads FQNEAQ (reference sequence). The CDR3 DNA reads as TGTGCCAGCACCGGACAGTATGTCACAGATACGCAGTATTTT. This translates into CASTGQYVTDTQYF.

The V call is TRBV15, the J call TRBJ1-1; no reliable D call. V was pared by 0 bases and J by 1 base, with 6 bases between. Germline assignment: CDR1 LNHNV and CDR2 YYDKDF (reference sequence). The CDR3 sequence is 14 residues long. CDR3 DNA sequence: TGTGCCACCAGCAGAGACTTCCCGAACACTGAAGCTTTCTTT. Translating it yields CATSRDFPNTEAFF.

The rearrangement joins TRBV4-1 to TRBJ1-5; D may be TRBD1 (6 bases). V was trimmed by 0 bases and J by 6 bases, leaving 9 bases between them. The length of the CDR3 is 14 residues. The V gene's germline CDR1 is MGHRA and CDR2 YSYEKL. Here the CDR3 reads CASSQEAGVQPQHF. Here the CDR3 DNA reads TGCGCCAGCAGCCAAGAGGCAGGGGTTCAGCCCCAGCATTTT.

The chain recombines TRBV11-3 with TRBJ2-7; the D gene is possibly TRBD1 (5 bases). Trimming cost V 4 bases and J 0 bases, with 10 bases left between them. Germline CDR1 SGHNT, CDR2 YENEEA. The CDR3 is 14 amino acids. Here the CDR3 DNA reads TGTGCCAGCAGCTCAACAGGTAGCTCCTACGAGCAGTACTTC. Its protein product is CASSSTGSSYEQYF.

The chain links TRBV19 to TRBJ2-7, with D possibly being TRBD1 or TRBD2 (6 bases each). V dropped 3 bases and J dropped 4 bases, with 16 bases sitting between them. CDR1 is LNHDA, CDR2 SQIVND, per germline (reference sequence). The CDR3 has 15 amino acids. DNA of the CDR3: TGTGCCAGTAGTATTTGGTGGGGGGCTTCGTACGAGCAGTACTTC. Translated, it gives CASSIWWGASYEQYF.

The chain uses TRBV27 and TRBJ2-7; 7 bases match TRBD1. The CDR3 covers 15 residues. CDR1 is MNHEY and CDR2 is SMNVEV in the germline V gene (reference sequence). After removal of 4 bases from V and 0 bases from J, the junction contained 6 bases not matched to a gene. The CDR3 protein is CASSSPTGPSYEQYF. As DNA, the CDR3 is TGTGCCAGCAGTTCGCCGACAGGGCCCTCCTACGAGCAGTACTTC.